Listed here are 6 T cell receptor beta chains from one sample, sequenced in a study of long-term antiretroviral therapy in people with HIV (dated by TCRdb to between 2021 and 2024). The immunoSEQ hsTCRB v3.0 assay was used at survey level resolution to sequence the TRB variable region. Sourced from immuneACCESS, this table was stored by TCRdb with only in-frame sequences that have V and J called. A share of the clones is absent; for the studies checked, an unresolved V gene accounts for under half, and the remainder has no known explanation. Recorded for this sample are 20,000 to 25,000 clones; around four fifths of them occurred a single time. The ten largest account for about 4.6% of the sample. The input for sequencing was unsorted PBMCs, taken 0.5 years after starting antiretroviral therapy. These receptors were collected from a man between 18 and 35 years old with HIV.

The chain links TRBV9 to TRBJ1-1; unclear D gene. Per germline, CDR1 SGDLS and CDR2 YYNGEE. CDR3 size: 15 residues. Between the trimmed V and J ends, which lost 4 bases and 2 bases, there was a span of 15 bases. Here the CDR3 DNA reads TGTGCCAGCAGCACGACGTCGGGAAGAAACACTGAAGCTTTCTTT. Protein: CASSTTSGRNTEAFF.

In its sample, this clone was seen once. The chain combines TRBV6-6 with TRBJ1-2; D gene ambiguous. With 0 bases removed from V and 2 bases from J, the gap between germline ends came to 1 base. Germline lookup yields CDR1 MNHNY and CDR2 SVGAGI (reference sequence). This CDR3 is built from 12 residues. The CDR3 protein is CASSYSNYGYTF. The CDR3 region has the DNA TGTGCCAGCAGTTACTCGAACTATGGCTACACCTTC.

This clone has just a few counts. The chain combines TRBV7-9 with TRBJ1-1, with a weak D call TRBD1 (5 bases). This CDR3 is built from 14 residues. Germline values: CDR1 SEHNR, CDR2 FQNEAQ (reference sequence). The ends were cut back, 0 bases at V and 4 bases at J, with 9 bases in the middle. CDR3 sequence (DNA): TGTGCCAGCAGCTTAGCGGGGCAGAGCACTGAAGCTTTCTTT. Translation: CASSLAGQSTEAFF.

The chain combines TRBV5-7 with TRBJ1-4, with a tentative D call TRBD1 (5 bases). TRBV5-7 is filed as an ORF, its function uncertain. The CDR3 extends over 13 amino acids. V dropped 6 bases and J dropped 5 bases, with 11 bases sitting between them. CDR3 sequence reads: CASTPTENEKLFF. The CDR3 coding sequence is TGTGCCAGCACCCCGACAGAAAATGAAAAACTGTTTTTT.

The CDR3 DNA follows: TGTGCCAGCAGAACCGGGGGCGATGGGGAGCTGTTTTTT. This codes for CASRTGGDGELFF. V and J are TRBV6-1 and TRBJ2-2; either TRBD1 or TRBD2 may supply D (6 bases each). This CDR3 region has 13 residues. With 6 bases removed from V and 8 bases from J, the gap between germline ends came to 13 bases. Germline CDR1 reads MNHNS; CDR2 reads SASEGT.

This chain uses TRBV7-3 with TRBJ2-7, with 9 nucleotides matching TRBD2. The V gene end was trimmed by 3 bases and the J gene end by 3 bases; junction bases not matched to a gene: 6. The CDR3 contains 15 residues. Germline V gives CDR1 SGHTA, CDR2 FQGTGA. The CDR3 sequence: CASSFSGGPLYEQYF. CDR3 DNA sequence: TGTGCCAGCAGCTTCAGCGGGGGGCCGCTCTACGAGCAGTACTTC.